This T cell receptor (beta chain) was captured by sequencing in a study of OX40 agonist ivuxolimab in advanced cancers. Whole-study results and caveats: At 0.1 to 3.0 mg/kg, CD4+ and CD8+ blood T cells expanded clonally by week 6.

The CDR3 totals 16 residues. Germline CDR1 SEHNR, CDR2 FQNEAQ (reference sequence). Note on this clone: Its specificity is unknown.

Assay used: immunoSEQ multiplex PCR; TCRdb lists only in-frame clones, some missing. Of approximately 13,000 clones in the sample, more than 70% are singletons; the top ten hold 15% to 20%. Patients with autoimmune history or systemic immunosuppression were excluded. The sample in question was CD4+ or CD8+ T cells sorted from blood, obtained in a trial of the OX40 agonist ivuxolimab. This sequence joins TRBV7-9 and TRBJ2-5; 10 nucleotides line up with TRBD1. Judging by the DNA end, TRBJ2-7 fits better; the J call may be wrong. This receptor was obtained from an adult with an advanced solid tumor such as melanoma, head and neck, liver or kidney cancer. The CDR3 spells CASSSQPRTGGYEQYF. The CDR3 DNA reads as TGTGCCAGCAGCTCGCAACCCCGGACAGGGGGTTACGAGCAGTACTTC.